This record concerns one TCR beta chain sequence. Measured with immunoSEQ multiplex PCR; TCRdb has only the in-frame clones, and not every one. Of 200,000 to 250,000 clones listed, more than 65% are singletons. These data are taken from a study of blood T cell repertoires in COVID-19. Study context: Both acute and convalescent COVID-19 samples were obtained from the United States, Italy and Spain.

Trimming removed 3 bases at V and 2 bases at J, with 11 bases between. CDR1 is SEHNR and CDR2 is FQNEAQ in the germline V gene (reference sequence). The CDR3 runs to 14 residues. The sequenced sample consisted of peripheral blood. This chain joins TRBV7-9 and TRBJ2-7, with D perhaps matching TRBD2 (6 bases). This TCR derives from a woman aged 30 to 39 who had recovered from COVID-19. The CDR3 DNA is TGTGCCAGCAGCTTTACGGGAGCGACCTACGAGCAGTACTTC. Amino acid sequence: CASSFTGATYEQYF.